The source of this T cell receptor (beta chain) is a study of long-term antiretroviral therapy in people with HIV. Researchers secured at least one pre-ART and at least two post-ART PBMC samples from each donor. An immunoSEQ assay, version v3.0, was performed at survey level. Repertoires were generated with immunoSEQ multiplex PCR, while TCRdb's copy carries only in-frame clones and drops some. The sample has approximately 31,000 clones; more than 95% are singletons. Points on this clone: Antigen: not known.

Trimming at V came to 3 bases and at J to 4 bases, leaving 6 bases not matched to a gene. This CDR3 is built from 15 residues. Per the germline V gene, CDR1 is SGHRS and CDR2 is YFSETQ. General study results and limits: From the mid-2000s to the late 2010s, blood was obtained, possibly while participants received older ART regimens. Dominance of pre-ART expanded clones persisted, fluctuating and often declining after ART. Controls showed broader CDR3 length ranges than did the HIV repertoires.

The sequence came from a man in his thirties or forties with HIV. This chain connects TRBV5-1 to TRBJ2-2, with 7 bases matching TRBD1. The sequences come from unsorted PBMCs, collected 6.9 years after starting antiretroviral therapy. The CDR3 DNA sequence: TGCGCCAGCAGCTATACAGGGGTCGGCACCGGGGAGCTGTTTTTT. It is translated as CASSYTGVGTGELFF.